Each of the 16 T cell receptor beta chains below was sequenced from the same sample in a study of T cell responses to AZD1222 COVID-19 vaccine. Only in-frame clones appear in the TCRdb table, and some are missing; sequencing was by immunoSEQ multiplex PCR. Here the sample spans about 160,000 clones, around 90% being singletons. Material: peripheral blood, obtained on day 0 of AZD1222 vaccination. The receptors were sampled from an adult in good health.

The chain carries TRBV5-1 and TRBJ2-1; 13 nucleotides line up with TRBD2. Germline V gene data show CDR1 as SGHRS and CDR2 as YFSETQ. V dropped 7 bases and J dropped 1; count of bases not matched to a gene: 8. The CDR3 runs 17 residues. The DNA of the CDR3 is TGCGCCAGCTCCCCGACTAGCGGGAGGACGTCCTACAATGAGCAGTTCTTC. It translates to CASSPTSGRTSYNEQFF.

The chain carries TRBV30 and TRBJ1-1, with D possibly TRBD1 on 6 matching bases. Trimming stripped 1 base from V and 9 bases from J, with 9 bases between. Germline assignment: CDR1 GTSNPN and CDR2 SVGIG (reference sequence). The CDR3 runs 11 residues. The CDR3 region is CAWSDRDQAFF. In DNA form, the CDR3 reads TGTGCCTGGAGTGACAGGGACCAAGCTTTCTTT.

V is TRBV20-1 and J is TRBJ2-7; a weak D match, TRBD1 (6 bases). Trimming shortened V by 3 bases and J by 9 bases, and 24 bases separated the two germline ends. Germline V gives CDR1 DFQATT, CDR2 SNEGSKA (reference sequence). The CDR3 runs 15 residues. CDR3 sequence reads: CSASRQGTVSVLQYF. The DNA for the CDR3 is TGCAGTGCTAGTCGGCAGGGGACCGTCTCTGTCCTGCAGTACTTC.

The chain links TRBV29-1 to TRBJ2-1; D is ambiguous. The CDR3 is 11 residues long. The V and J ends lost 2 bases and 10 bases respectively, with 9 bases between them. The germline CDR1 and CDR2 sequences are SQVTM and ANQGSEA. The CDR3 reads CSVERELEQFF. Here the CDR3 DNA reads TGCAGCGTTGAACGCGAGCTAGAGCAGTTCTTC.

The gene calls are TRBV5-3 and TRBJ1-1; possibly TRBD1 for D (6 bases). TRBV5-3 is reported as an ORF; its role is uncertain. V was pared by 2 bases and J by 11 bases, with 19 bases between. This CDR3 contains 14 residues. In DNA, the CDR3 is TGTGCCAGAAGCTTAGACGCAGGGGATTTCGAGGCTTTCTTT. Protein product: CARSLDAGDFEAFF.

The chain recombines TRBV5-4 with TRBJ2-3; TRBD2 matches 12 bases. CDR1 SGHNT and CDR2 YYREEE come from the germline V gene (reference sequence). This CDR3 has 17 amino acids. The trim removed 6 bases at V and 4 bases at J, leaving 12 bases unmatched. CDR3 sequence: CASTGRASGRASDTQYF. In DNA, the CDR3 is TGTGCCAGCACGGGTAGGGCTAGCGGGAGGGCCTCAGATACGCAGTATTTT. Using reference TRBV5-4 and TRBJ2-3 for the parts outside the CDR3, the full variable domain is ETGVTQSPTHLIKTRGQQVTLRCSSQSGHNTVSWYQQALGQGPQFIFQYYREEENGRGNFPPRFSGLQFPNYSSELNVNALELDDSALYLCASTGRASGRASDTQYFGPGTRLTVL.

The J gene is TRBJ2-7, the V gene TRBV7-9; 10 nucleotides agree with TRBD1. With 0 bases clipped from V and 2 bases from J, the junction kept 1 base outside the gene matches. The CDR3 spans 15 residues. CDR1 SEHNR and CDR2 FQNEAQ come from the germline V gene (reference sequence). CDR3 DNA: TGTGCCAGCAGCTTAGCCGGGACAGGGGCCTACGAGCAGTACTTC. It codes for CASSLAGTGAYEQYF.

The J gene is TRBJ2-1, the V gene TRBV9; 7 nucleotides align to TRBD2. The CDR3 contains 17 residues. The ends lost 0 bases at V and 1 base at J; junction bases unmatched: 7. CDR1 is SGDLS and CDR2 is YYNGEE in the germline V gene. CDR3 in DNA: TGTGCCAGCAGCGTAGATCGAGCGGGACTTTCCTACAATGAGCAGTTCTTC. Protein product: CASSVDRAGLSYNEQFF.

The chain uses TRBV30 and TRBJ1-1; 7 bases agree with TRBD1. This CDR3 is 13 amino acids long. The germline V gene has CDR1 GTSNPN and CDR2 SVGIG (reference sequence). Trimming at V came to 7 bases and at J to 5 bases, leaving 10 bases not matched to a gene. The CDR3 loop reads CASGRGTSTEAFF. The CDR3 nucleotides read TGTGCCTCTGGCAGGGGGACGAGTACTGAAGCTTTCTTT.

The chain carries TRBV7-2 and TRBJ2-3, with no clear D. Germline CDR1 SGHTA, CDR2 FQGNSA. The V gene lost 2 bases and the J gene lost 7 bases, with 10 bases spanning the gap. The CDR3 consists of 13 residues. The CDR3 DNA reads TGTGCCAGCAGCTTATTCTGGTCGAATACGCAGTATTTT. Its protein is CASSLFWSNTQYF.

The chain is built from TRBV4-1 and TRBJ1-3; 8 bases are a match to TRBD1. The CDR3 is 16 amino acids. Trimming at V came to 4 bases and at J to 0 bases, leaving 5 bases not matched to a gene. CDR1 is MGHRA, CDR2 YSYEKL, per germline. Written as DNA, the CDR3 is TGCGCCAGCAGCCCCCGGACAGGGAACTCTGGAAACACCATATATTTT. It encodes CASSPRTGNSGNTIYF.

This clone was counted once. The rearrangement links TRBV5-1 to TRBJ2-3; D may be TRBD2 (5 bases). V lost 1 base, J lost 2 bases, and 14 bases lay in between. Looked up from germline, CDR1 is SGHRS and CDR2 is YFSETQ. The length of the CDR3 is 16 residues. The CDR3 is CASSLISRGFTDTQYF. The CDR3 DNA reads TGCGCCAGCAGCTTGATTAGTCGGGGTTTCACAGATACGCAGTATTTT.

This rearrangement joins TRBV9 to TRBJ1-1; D is unclear. Germline CDR1 SGDLS, CDR2 YYNGEE. The CDR3 length is 18 residues. The V and J ends lost 3 bases and 0 bases respectively, with 21 bases between them. The CDR3 DNA sequence: TGTGCCAGCAGCGCAGACCCCTCCGGCCCGCCCATGAACACTGAAGCTTTCTTT. It encodes CASSADPSGPPMNTEAFF.

This chain joins TRBV14 and TRBJ2-7; maybe TRBD2 (5 bases). The germline gives CDR1 SGHDN, CDR2 FVKESK. Trimming left V 1 base short and J 3 bases short, with 7 bases between. The CDR3 extends over 13 amino acids. The CDR3 nucleotides read TGTGCCAGCAGCCAAGCGGACTTCTACGAGCAGTACTTC. Protein product: CASSQADFYEQYF. The entire variable domain, with the rest obtained from reference TRBV14 and TRBJ2-7, is as follows: EAGVTQFPSHSVIEKGQTVTLRCDPISGHDNLYWYRRVMGKEIKFLLHFVKESKQDESGMPNNRFLAERTGGTYSTLKVQPAELEDSGVYFCASSQADFYEQYFGPGTRLTVT.

This clone appeared once. The chain couples TRBV4-1 to TRBJ2-1; TRBD1 matches at 7 bases. Germline loops: CDR1 MGHRA, CDR2 YSYEKL. Trimming removed 6 bases from V and 0 bases from J; junction bases left unmatched: 5. The CDR3 covers 15 residues. The CDR3 spells CASSGGQSSYNEQFF. Written as DNA, the CDR3 is TGCGCCAGCAGTGGGGGACAGAGCTCCTACAATGAGCAGTTCTTC.

The chain has TRBV28 and TRBJ1-2, with D possibly matching TRBD1 (5 bases). Germline V gene lookup returns CDR1 MDHEN and CDR2 SYDVKM. This CDR3 comprises 13 residues. V gave up 2 bases and J gave up 5 bases, with 9 bases separating them. In DNA form, the CDR3 reads TGTGCCAGCAGTTTACGAGGGGCTTATGGCTACACCTTC. This translates into CASSLRGAYGYTF.